Listed below are T cell receptor beta chains from one sample, sequenced in a study of CD8 T cells in Susac syndrome. TCRdb processed the immunoSEQ multiplex PCR reads anew with MiXCR; each CDR3 protein has one entry. The data hold roughly 200,000 distinct CDR3 sequences, with 95% observed a single time. Sequences were obtained from CD4+ T cells from PBMCs. Every receptor here comes from a human donor with multiple sclerosis. CDR3s include the opening cysteine and the closing phenylalanine or tryptophan. The D gene is left open where the match is weak. Not all rows give a size; the values are once, few, many and, for expanded clones, a class.

D: TRBD1
J: TRBJ1-6
size: -
V: TRBV9
CDR3: CASSARQGGSPLHF
DNA: TGTGCCAGCAGCGCGAGACAGGGCGGGTCACCCCTCCACTTT

D: -
J: TRBJ1-4
size: -
V: TRBV5-1
CDR3: CASSSSGQTNEKLFF
DNA: TGCGCCAGCAGCTCCTCGGGCCAAACTAATGAAAAACTGTTTTTT

D: -
J: TRBJ1-6
size: -
V: TRBV5-5
CDR3: CASSLSTVRENSPLHF
DNA: TGTGCCAGCAGCTTGTCGACGGTTCGAGAGAATTCACCCCTCCACTTT

D: -
J: TRBJ1-1
size: -
V: TRBV20-1
CDR3: CSARSAHKGLDNTEAFF
DNA: TGCAGTGCTAGATCGGCTCACAAGGGCTTGGATAACACTGAAGCTTTCTTT

D: TRBD1
J: TRBJ1-2
size: -
V: TRBV2
CDR3: CASSDRGRGSYGYTF
DNA: TGTGCCAGCAGTGATAGGGGCAGGGGGAGCTATGGCTACACCTTC

D: -
J: TRBJ2-3
size: -
V: TRBV30
CDR3: CAWSVRNTQYF
DNA: TGTGCCTGGAGTGTACGAAATACGCAGTATTTT

D: TRBD2
J: TRBJ2-1
size: -
V: TRBV20-1
CDR3: CSARGSGGPNNEQFF
DNA: TGCAGTGCTAGAGGGAGCGGGGGGCCTAACAATGAGCAGTTCTTC

D: -
J: TRBJ2-3
size: -
V: TRBV7-3
CDR3: CASSSSGLRTDTQYF
DNA: TGTGCCAGCAGCTCCTCCGGGCTCCGCACAGATACGCAGTATTTT

D: -
J: TRBJ2-5
size: -
V: TRBV20-1
CDR3: CSARPIQETQYF
DNA: TGCAGTGCTAGACCAATACAAGAGACCCAGTACTTC

D: -
J: TRBJ1-4
size: -
V: TRBV29-1
CDR3: CSVGIGGNEKLFF
DNA: TGCAGCGTTGGCATTGGGGGGAATGAAAAACTGTTTTTT

D: -
J: TRBJ2-2
size: -
V: TRBV25-1
CDR3: CASIDRIAGELFF
DNA: TGTGCCAGCATAGACAGGATCGCCGGGGAGCTGTTTTTT

D: TRBD1
J: TRBJ1-5
size: -
V: TRBV29-1
CDR3: CSVGQGPGQPQHF
DNA: TGCAGCGTTGGACAGGGTCCAGGTCAGCCCCAGCATTTT

D: -
J: TRBJ1-2
size: -
V: TRBV6-1
CDR3: CASSQTLGRGGDIYGYTF
DNA: TGTGCCAGCAGCCAGACCCTGGGCAGGGGAGGTGATATCTATGGCTACACCTTC

D: -
J: TRBJ1-6
size: once
V: TRBV30
CDR3: CAWSARENSPLHF
DNA: TGTGCCTGGAGTGCTAGGGAAAATTCACCCCTCCACTTT

D: TRBD1
J: TRBJ1-6
size: -
V: TRBV12-3/TRBV12-4
CDR3: CASRWDRGQPLHF
DNA: TGTGCCAGCAGGTGGGACAGGGGCCAACCCCTCCACTTT

D: TRBD1
J: TRBJ1-5
size: -
V: TRBV30
CDR3: CAWSPLNAGGFGNQPQHF
DNA: TGTGCCTGGAGTCCTCTTAACGCAGGGGGATTCGGCAATCAGCCCCAGCATTTT

D: -
J: TRBJ1-5
size: -
V: TRBV19
CDR3: CASSRGDSNSNQPQHF
DNA: TGTGCCAGTAGTAGAGGGGATTCGAATAGCAATCAGCCCCAGCATTTT

D: TRBD2
J: TRBJ2-3
size: -
V: TRBV3-1
CDR3: CASSERGGSVDTQYF
DNA: TGTGCCAGCAGCGAACGCGGGGGTTCGGTGGATACGCAGTATTTT

D: -
J: TRBJ1-1
size: -
V: TRBV30
CDR3: CAWGSQGNTEAFF
DNA: TGTGCCTGGGGAAGTCAGGGGAACACTGAAGCTTTCTTT

D: TRBD2
J: TRBJ2-2
size: -
V: TRBV24-1
CDR3: CATSDRTSGGAGELFF
DNA: TGTGCCACCAGTGATCGGACTAGCGGGGGGGCCGGGGAGCTGTTTTTT